This is a list of T cell receptor beta chains from one sample in a study of neurological immune-mediated disorders. TCRdb ran MiXCR on the 5' RACE reads and lists one entry per CDR3 protein. The repertoire has some 60,000 distinct CDR3 sequences, 3% to 4% of them found once; the top ten carry roughly 2%. The sample taken for sequencing was PBMCs. These receptors came from a woman aged 45 to 65 with multiple sclerosis. The CDR3 runs from the conserved cysteine through the conserved F or W. The order of the fields is V gene, D gene, clone size, J gene, CDR3 protein, CDR3 DNA. The D gene is left open where the match is weak. Clone size is given for some rows only: seen once, a few or many times, or a class if the clone is expanded.

>TRBV20-1|TRBD1|many|TRBJ2-7
CSARPRQGVPYEQYF
TGCAGTGCTAGACCTCGACAGGGGGTACCCTACGAGCAGTACTTC
>TRBV7-2|TRBD2|many|TRBJ2-3
CASSLGAGGFTDTQYF
TGTGCCAGCAGCTTAGGGGCGGGAGGGTTCACAGATACGCAGTATTTT
>TRBV2|TRBD1|many|TRBJ1-5
CASSDLGTGDQPQHF
TGTGCCAGCAGTGACTTGGGGACAGGGGATCAGCCCCAGCATTTT
>TRBV20-1|TRBD1|-|TRBJ2-5
CSARAIQGYQETQYF
TGCAGTGCTAGGGCCATACAGGGGTACCAAGAGACCCAGTACTTC
>TRBV6-2/TRBV6-3|-|-|TRBJ1-3
CASSLGGTRGNTIYF
TGTGCCAGCAGCCTCGGGGGAACGAGAGGAAACACCATATATTTT
>TRBV10-2|TRBD2|-|TRBJ2-2
CASSLSGMNTGELFF
TGCGCCAGCAGTCTTAGCGGGATGAACACCGGGGAGCTGTTTTTT
>TRBV29-1|-|many|TRBJ1-1
CSVEVGQNTEAFF
TGCAGCGTTGAAGTGGGGCAGAACACTGAAGCTTTCTTT
>TRBV29-1|-|many|TRBJ2-3
CSVSAGSTDTQYF
TGCAGCGTTTCAGCTGGAAGCACAGATACGCAGTATTTT
>TRBV20-1|TRBD1|many|TRBJ2-3
CSASRDRFMDTQYF
TGCAGTGCTAGCCGGGACAGGTTCATGGATACGCAGTATTTT
>TRBV20-1|-|many|TRBJ2-1
CSARRGGINEQFF
TGCAGTGCTAGAAGGGGCGGGATCAATGAGCAGTTCTTC
>TRBV7-6|TRBD2|many|TRBJ2-1
CASSLAPGLAVNEQFF
TGTGCCAGCAGCTTGGCGCCGGGACTAGCGGTCAATGAGCAGTTCTTC
>TRBV7-9|-|many|TRBJ1-2
CASSFRTSGYTF
TGTGCCAGCAGCTTCCGAACATCTGGCTACACCTTC
>TRBV27|TRBD1|many|TRBJ1-5
CASSSQIQGLEPQHF
TGTGCCAGCAGTTCCCAAATACAGGGGCTGGAGCCCCAGCATTTT
>TRBV7-9|TRBD1|many|TRBJ1-5
CASSLGLDRGSNQPQNF
TGTGCCAGCAGCTTAGGGCTCGACAGGGGTAGCAATCAGCCCCAGAATTTT
>TRBV7-9|-|once|TRBJ2-1
CASRWASRNNEQFF
TGTGCCAGCAGATGGGCATCTAGAAACAATGAGCAGTTCTTC
>TRBV7-2|TRBD2|many|TRBJ2-7
CASSSASRREWSYEQYF
TGTGCCAGCAGCTCGGCTTCCCGGCGGGAGTGGTCCTACGAGCAGTACTTC
>TRBV6-6|-|many|TRBJ1-1
CASSYPGQGTEAFF
TGTGCCAGCAGTTACCCCGGACAAGGCACTGAAGCTTTCTTT
>TRBV9|TRBD2|many|TRBJ2-5
CASSVGLAEQETQYF
TGTGCCAGCAGCGTAGGACTAGCGGAACAAGAGACCCAGTACTTC
>TRBV4-3|-|many|TRBJ1-3
CASSQGAGGRRNTIYF
TGCGCCAGCAGCCAGGGGGCCGGGGGAAGAAGAAACACCATATATTTT
>TRBV2|TRBD2|many|TRBJ2-5
CASSEALSGLAGERETQYF
TGTGCCAGCAGTGAAGCGCTTTCGGGACTAGCGGGAGAACGAGAGACCCAGTACTTC
>TRBV12-3/TRBV12-4|-|many|TRBJ2-7
CASSFLGPSYEQYF
TGTGCCAGCAGTTTTCTGGGCCCTTCCTACGAGCAGTACTTC
>TRBV3-1|TRBD2|many|TRBJ2-7
CASSQRLAGTGEQYF
TGTGCCAGCAGCCAAAGGCTAGCGGGAACTGGCGAGCAGTACTTC
>TRBV7-2|-|many|TRBJ2-3
CASSPLVDTQYF
TGTGCCAGCAGCCCGCTAGTGGATACGCAGTATTTT
>TRBV20-1|-|many|TRBJ1-1
CSASDQSGTEAFF
TGCAGTGCTAGTGATCAAAGCGGCACTGAAGCTTTCTTT
>TRBV7-8|-|many|TRBJ1-4
CASSPGTAREKLFF
TGTGCCAGCAGCCCTGGGACGGCCCGGGAAAAACTGTTTTTT
>TRBV6-6|TRBD1|many|TRBJ1-1
CASRKGQGSSTEAFF
TGTGCCAGCAGAAAGGGACAGGGGAGTTCCACTGAAGCTTTCTTT
>TRBV9|TRBD1|many|TRBJ1-2
CASSATGVLGGYTF
TGTGCCAGCAGCGCGACAGGGGTATTGGGTGGCTACACCTTC
>TRBV7-2|-|few|TRBJ1-5
CASSLAKGGQPQHF
TGTGCCAGCAGCTTAGCAAAGGGAGGGCAGCCCCAGCATTTT
>TRBV4-3|-|many|TRBJ2-7
CASSQESKVDYEQYF
TGCGCCAGCAGCCAAGAGTCGAAAGTTGACTACGAGCAGTACTTC
>TRBV11-2|-|many|TRBJ1-2
CASSLAFRGNYGYTF
TGTGCCAGCAGCTTAGCGTTCAGGGGCAACTATGGCTACACCTTC
>TRBV29-1|TRBD1|many|TRBJ2-2
CSVGQSLPGTGELFF
TGCAGCGTGGGACAGTCATTACCGGGCACCGGGGAGCTGTTTTTT
>TRBV25-1|TRBD1|few|TRBJ2-7
CASGNRGDEQYF
TGTGCCAGCGGTAACAGGGGGGATGAGCAGTACTTC
>TRBV2|-|many|TRBJ2-5
CASNTRETQYF
TGTGCCAGCAACACGAGGGAGACCCAGTACTTC
>TRBV7-2|TRBD2|many|TRBJ2-1
CASSFRLAEPKIYNEQFF
TGTGCCAGCAGCTTCCGACTAGCGGAACCAAAAATCTACAATGAGCAGTTCTTC
>TRBV15|-|many|TRBJ2-5
CATSRDPGKETQYF
TGTGCCACCAGCAGAGATCCAGGAAAAGAGACCCAGTACTTC
>TRBV20-1|TRBD1|many|TRBJ1-2
CSARDNRGVSGYTF
TGCAGTGCTAGAGATAACAGGGGGGTCAGTGGCTACACCTTC
>TRBV6-5|-|many|TRBJ2-6
CASTLSSGANVLTF
TGTGCCAGCACCTTATCCTCTGGGGCCAACGTCCTGACTTTC
>TRBV5-6|-|many|TRBJ2-7
CASSLGAFYEQYF
TGTGCCAGCAGCTTGGGGGCCTTCTACGAGCAGTACTTC
>TRBV20-1|-|many|TRBJ1-1
CSARDPREAFF
TGCAGTGCTAGAGATCCGAGGGAAGCTTTCTTT
>TRBV20-1|-|many|TRBJ2-2
CSARMGGTNTGELFF
TGCAGTGCTAGGATGGGCGGTACGAACACCGGGGAGCTGTTTTTT
>TRBV19|TRBD2|-|TRBJ2-7
CASNEGGLAAEQYF
TGTGCCAGTAACGAGGGAGGACTAGCGGCCGAGCAGTACTTC
>TRBV20-1|-|-|TRBJ1-3
CSARRGRASGNTIYF
TGCAGTGCCCGGCGGGGCCGCGCTTCTGGAAACACCATATATTTT
>TRBV25-1|TRBD1|many|TRBJ1-1
CASGRGRNTEAFF
TGTGCCAGCGGCAGGGGGAGGAACACTGAAGCTTTCTTT
>TRBV20-1|-|many|TRBJ1-1
CSARDPGRDTEAFF
TGCAGTGCTAGAGACCCGGGGAGGGACACTGAAGCTTTCTTT
>TRBV24-1|-|many|TRBJ2-3
CATSDWAGDSTDTQYF
TGTGCCACCAGTGATTGGGCCGGGGATAGCACAGATACGCAGTATTTT
>TRBV5-1|-|many|TRBJ2-2
CASSVDPPGELFF
TGCGCCAGCAGCGTAGATCCACCCGGGGAGCTGTTTTTT
>TRBV6-2/TRBV6-3|-|many|TRBJ1-4
CASSFINEGFGKKLFF
TGTGCCAGCAGTTTCATAAACGAGGGATTCGGAAAAAAACTGTTTTTT
>TRBV20-1|TRBD2|many|TRBJ2-7
CSAIASGVPKTSSYEQYF
TGCAGTGCTATTGCTAGCGGGGTCCCAAAGACCAGCTCCTACGAGCAGTACTTC
>TRBV5-1|-|many|TRBJ1-5
CASSFGGGGQPQHF
TGCGCCAGCAGCTTCGGGGGAGGGGGTCAGCCCCAGCATTTT
>TRBV5-1|-|many|TRBJ2-1
CASSFHSSYNEQFF
TGCGCCAGCAGCTTCCACAGCTCCTACAATGAGCAGTTCTTC
>TRBV12-3/TRBV12-4|-|many|TRBJ1-5
CASSLGRAWSNQPQHF
TGTGCCAGCAGTTTAGGGAGGGCTTGGAGCAATCAGCCCCAGCATTTT